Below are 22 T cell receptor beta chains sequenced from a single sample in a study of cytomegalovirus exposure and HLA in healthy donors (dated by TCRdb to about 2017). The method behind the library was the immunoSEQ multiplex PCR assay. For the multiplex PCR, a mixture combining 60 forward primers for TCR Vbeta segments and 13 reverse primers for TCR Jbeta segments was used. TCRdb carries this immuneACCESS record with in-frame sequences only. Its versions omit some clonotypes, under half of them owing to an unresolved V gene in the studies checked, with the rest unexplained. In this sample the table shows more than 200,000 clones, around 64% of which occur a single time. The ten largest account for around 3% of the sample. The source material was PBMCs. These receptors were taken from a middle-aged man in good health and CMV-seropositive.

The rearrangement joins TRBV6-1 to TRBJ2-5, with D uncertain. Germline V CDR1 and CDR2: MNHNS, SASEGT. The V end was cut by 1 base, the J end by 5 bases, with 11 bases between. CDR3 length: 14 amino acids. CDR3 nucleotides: TGTGCCAGCAGTGAAGGGGCAGGATGGGAGACCCAGTACTTC. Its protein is CASSEGAGWETQYF.

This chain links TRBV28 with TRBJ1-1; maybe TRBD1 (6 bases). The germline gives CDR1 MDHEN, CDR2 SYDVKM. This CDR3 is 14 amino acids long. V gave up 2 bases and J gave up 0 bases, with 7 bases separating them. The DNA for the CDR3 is TGTGCCAGCAGTTTAGCAGGGGTGAACACTGAAGCTTTCTTT. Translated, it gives CASSLAGVNTEAFF.

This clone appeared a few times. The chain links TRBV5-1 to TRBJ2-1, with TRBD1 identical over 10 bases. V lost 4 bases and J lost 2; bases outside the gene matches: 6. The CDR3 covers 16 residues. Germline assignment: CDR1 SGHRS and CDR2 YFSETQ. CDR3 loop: CASSPADRGTYNEQFF. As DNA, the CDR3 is TGCGCCAGCAGCCCGGCGGACAGGGGGACCTACAATGAGCAGTTCTTC.

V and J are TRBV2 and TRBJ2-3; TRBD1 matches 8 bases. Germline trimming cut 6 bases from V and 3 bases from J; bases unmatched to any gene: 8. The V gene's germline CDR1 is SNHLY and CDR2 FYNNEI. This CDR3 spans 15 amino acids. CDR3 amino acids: CASRESGGWTDTQYF. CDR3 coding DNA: TGTGCCAGCAGAGAATCAGGGGGCTGGACAGATACGCAGTATTTT.

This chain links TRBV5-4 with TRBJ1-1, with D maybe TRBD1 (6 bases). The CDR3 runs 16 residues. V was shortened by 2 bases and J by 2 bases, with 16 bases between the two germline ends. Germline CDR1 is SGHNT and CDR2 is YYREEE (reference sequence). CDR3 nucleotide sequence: TGTGCCAGCAGCTTAGGGGGGGGCAGGGCCAACACTGAAGCTTTCTTT. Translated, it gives CASSLGGGRANTEAFF.

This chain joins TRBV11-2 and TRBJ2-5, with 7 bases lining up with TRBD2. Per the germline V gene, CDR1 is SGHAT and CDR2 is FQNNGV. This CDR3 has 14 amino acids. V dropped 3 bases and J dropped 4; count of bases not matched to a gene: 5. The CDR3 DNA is TGTGCCAGCAGCTTGGCGGGGGACGGAGAGACCCAGTACTTC. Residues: CASSLAGDGETQYF. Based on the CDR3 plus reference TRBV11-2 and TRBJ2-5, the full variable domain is EAGVAQSPRYKIIEKRQSVAFWCNPISGHATLYWYQQILGQGPKLLIQFQNNGVVDDSQLPKDRFSAERLKGVDSTLKIQPAKLEDSAVYLCASSLAGDGETQYFGPGTRLLVL.

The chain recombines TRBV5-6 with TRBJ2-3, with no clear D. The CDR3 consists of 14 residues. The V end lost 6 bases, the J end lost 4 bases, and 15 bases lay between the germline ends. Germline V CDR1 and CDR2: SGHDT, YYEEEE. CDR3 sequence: CASTPPKAADTQYF. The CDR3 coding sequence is TGTGCCAGCACCCCCCCGAAAGCCGCAGATACGCAGTATTTT.

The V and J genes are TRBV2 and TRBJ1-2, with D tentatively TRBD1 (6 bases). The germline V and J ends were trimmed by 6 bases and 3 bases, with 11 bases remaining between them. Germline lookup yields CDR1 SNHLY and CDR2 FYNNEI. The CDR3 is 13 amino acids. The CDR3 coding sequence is TGTGCCAGCAGACCATCAGGGGACTATGGCTACACCTTC. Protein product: CASRPSGDYGYTF.

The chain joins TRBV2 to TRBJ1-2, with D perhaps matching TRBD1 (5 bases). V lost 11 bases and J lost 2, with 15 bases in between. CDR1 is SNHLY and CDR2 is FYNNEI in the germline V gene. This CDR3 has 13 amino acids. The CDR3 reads CAAPGQGNYGYTF. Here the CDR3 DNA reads TGTGCCGCCCCTGGGCAGGGAAACTATGGCTACACCTTC.

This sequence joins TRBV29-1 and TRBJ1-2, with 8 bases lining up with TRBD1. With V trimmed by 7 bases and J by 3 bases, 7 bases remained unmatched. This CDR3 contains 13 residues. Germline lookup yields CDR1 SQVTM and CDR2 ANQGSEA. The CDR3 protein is CSALDRADYGYTF. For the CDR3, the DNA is TGCAGCGCCTTGGACAGGGCAGACTATGGCTACACCTTC.

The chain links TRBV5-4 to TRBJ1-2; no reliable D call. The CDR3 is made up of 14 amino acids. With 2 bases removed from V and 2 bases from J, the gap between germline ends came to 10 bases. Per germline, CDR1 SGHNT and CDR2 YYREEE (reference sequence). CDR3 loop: CASSFEGLNYGYTF. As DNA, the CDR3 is TGTGCCAGCAGCTTCGAGGGATTGAACTATGGCTACACCTTC.

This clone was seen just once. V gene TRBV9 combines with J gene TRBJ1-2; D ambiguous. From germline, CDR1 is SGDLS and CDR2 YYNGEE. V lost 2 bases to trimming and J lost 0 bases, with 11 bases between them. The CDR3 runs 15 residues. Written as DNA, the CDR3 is TGTGCCAGCAGCGTCGACCTCGGAGCTAACTATGGCTACACCTTC. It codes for CASSVDLGANYGYTF.

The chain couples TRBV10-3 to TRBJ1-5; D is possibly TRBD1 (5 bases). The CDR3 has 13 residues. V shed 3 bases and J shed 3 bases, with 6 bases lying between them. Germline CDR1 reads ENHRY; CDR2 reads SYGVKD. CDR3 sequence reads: CAISEQDNQPQHF. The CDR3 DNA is TGTGCCATCAGTGAACAGGACAATCAGCCCCAGCATTTT.

The CDR3 is CASRTGQGGEQYF. The DNA for the CDR3 is TGTGCCAGCAGGACGGGACAGGGTGGCGAGCAGTACTTC. The chain carries TRBV6-5 and TRBJ2-7, with TRBD1 matching 9 bases. The CDR3 spans 13 residues. Germline CDR1 MNHEY, CDR2 SVGAGI. V dropped 6 bases and J dropped 6; count of bases not matched to a gene: 6.

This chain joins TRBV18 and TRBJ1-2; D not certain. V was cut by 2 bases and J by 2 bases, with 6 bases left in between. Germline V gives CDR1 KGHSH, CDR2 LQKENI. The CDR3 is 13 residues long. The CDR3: CASSPMRNYGYTF. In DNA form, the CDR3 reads TGTGCCAGCTCACCAATGAGGAACTATGGCTACACCTTC.

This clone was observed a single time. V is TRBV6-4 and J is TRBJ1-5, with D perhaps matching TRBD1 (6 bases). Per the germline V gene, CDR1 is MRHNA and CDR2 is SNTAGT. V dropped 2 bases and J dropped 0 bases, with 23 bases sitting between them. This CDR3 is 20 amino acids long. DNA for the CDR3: TGTGCCAGCAGTGACGTTCTCGGGACATACTACCACAATAGCAATCAGCCCCAGCATTTT. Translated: CASSDVLGTYYHNSNQPQHF.

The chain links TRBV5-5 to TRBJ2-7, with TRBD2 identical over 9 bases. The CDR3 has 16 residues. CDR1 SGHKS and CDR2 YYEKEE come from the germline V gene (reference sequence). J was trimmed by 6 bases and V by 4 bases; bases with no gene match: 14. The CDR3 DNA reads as TGTGCCAGCAGCCTGGCCCGCGGGGGGGTTTTGGGCGAGCAGTACTTC. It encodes CASSLARGGVLGEQYF.

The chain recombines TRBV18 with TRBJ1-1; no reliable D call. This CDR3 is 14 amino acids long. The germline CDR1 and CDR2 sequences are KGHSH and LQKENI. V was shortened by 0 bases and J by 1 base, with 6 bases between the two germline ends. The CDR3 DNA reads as TGTGCCAGCTCACCACCGGGGAGGAACACTGAAGCTTTCTTT. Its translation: CASSPPGRNTEAFF. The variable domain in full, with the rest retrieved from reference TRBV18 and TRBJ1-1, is NAGVMQNPRHLVRRRGQEARLRCSPMKGHSHVYWYRQLPEEGLKFMVYLQKENIIDESGMPKERFSAEFPKEGPSILRIQQVVRGDSAAYFCASSPPGRNTEAFFGQGTRLTVV.

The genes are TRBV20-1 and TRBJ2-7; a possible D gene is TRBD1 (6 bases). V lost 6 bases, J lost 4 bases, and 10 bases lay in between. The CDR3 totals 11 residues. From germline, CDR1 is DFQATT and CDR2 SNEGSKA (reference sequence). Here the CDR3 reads CSAPQGYEQYF. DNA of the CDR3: TGCAGTGCCCCACAGGGTTACGAGCAGTACTTC.

The CDR3 loop reads CASSQSGQFTQLYEQYF. Here the CDR3 DNA reads TGCGCCAGCAGCCAGAGCGGACAGTTCACTCAACTCTACGAGCAGTACTTC. This chain connects TRBV4-1 to TRBJ2-7; possible D gene TRBD1, 6 bases. The germline V gene has CDR1 MGHRA and CDR2 YSYEKL. The length of the CDR3 is 17 residues. V was trimmed by 3 bases and J by 3 bases, leaving 21 bases between them.

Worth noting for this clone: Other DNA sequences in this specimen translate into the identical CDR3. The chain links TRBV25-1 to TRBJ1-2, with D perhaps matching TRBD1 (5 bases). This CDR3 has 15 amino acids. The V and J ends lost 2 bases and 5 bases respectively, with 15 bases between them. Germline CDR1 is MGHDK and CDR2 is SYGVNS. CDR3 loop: CASSEGGGVGYGYTF. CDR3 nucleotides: TGTGCCAGCAGTGAAGGCGGAGGGGTAGGGTATGGCTACACCTTC.

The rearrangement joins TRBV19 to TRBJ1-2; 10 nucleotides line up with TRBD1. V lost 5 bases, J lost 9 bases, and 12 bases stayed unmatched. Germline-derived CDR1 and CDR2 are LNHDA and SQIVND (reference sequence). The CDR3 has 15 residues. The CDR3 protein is CASSSTTGGFVSYTF. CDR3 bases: TGTGCCAGTAGTTCTACGACAGGGGGCTTCGTAAGCTACACCTTC.